This T cell receptor beta chain derives from a study of PD-1 blockade in mismatch repair-deficient tumors (dated by TCRdb to 2017 to 2019). For context, the study as a whole: Between late 2013 and late 2016, approximately 90 consecutive patients with around 11 mismatch repair-deficient cancer types, all previously treated and progressing, were enrolled in the trial. Tumor-associated T cell clones in the peripheral blood of patients responding to PD-1 blockade were tracked using deep sequencing of TCR CDR3 regions. The paper as a whole reports these results and caveats: Tumor-resident clones, often undetectable in blood before treatment, expanded rapidly after pembrolizumab and then contracted, generally before radiologic responses.

Libraries were prepared through the immunoSEQ multiplex PCR assay. TCRdb re-hosts the immuneACCESS table, in-frame sequences only. Its copies lack some clones; in the studies checked, an unresolved V gene accounts for under half of them, and the cause for the rest is not known. The sample yields some 120,000 clones; more than 85% were counted once. The ten largest make up approximately 13% of the sample. From cysteine to phenylalanine, the CDR3 is 15 amino acids long. The kept DNA is CDR3 alone, 45 bases in frame from the first base. Reading the germline V gene gives CDR1 SGHVS and CDR2 FQNEAQ. From V the trimming removes 3 bases and from J it removes 1 base, while the gene matches leave 4 bases of the junction unaccounted for. Mismatch repair deficiency in every enrolled patient was established by polymerase chain reaction or immunohistochemistry. A few patients who responded to pembrolizumab therapy underwent TCR sequencing. Pembrolizumab PD-1 blockade was prospectively tested in advanced mismatch repair-deficient cancers, regardless of tissue of origin, in the phase II trial. Serial peripheral blood T cell samples were collected before and at multiple times after starting PD-1 blockade. Blood sampling time points were reported as weeks after the first dose of pembrolizumab.

Comment on this clone: It has no known antigen specificity. No quality values exist for individual bases; no much larger clone is one base distant.

This receptor chain uses TRBV7-8 and TRBJ2-5; 8 bases in between match TRBD2. The sequence was obtained from an adult with mismatch repair-deficient cancer. Sequences were derived from peripheral blood, sampled 44 weeks after starting pembrolizumab. The CDR3 in this case is CASSFSGLAQETQYF. At the DNA level, the sequence is TGTGCCAGCAGCTTCTCAGGACTAGCCCAAGAGACCCAGTACTTC. Joined to the reference TRBV7-8 and TRBJ2-5 proteins, this CDR3 gives the full variable domain: GAGVSQSPRYKVAKRGQDVALRCDPISGHVSLFWYQQALGQGPEFLTYFQNEAQLDKSGLPSDRFFAERPEGSVSTLKIQRTQQEDSAVYLCASSFSGLAQETQYFGPGTRLLVL.